This T cell receptor (beta chain) comes out of a study of CD8+ T cells in alopecia areata. Study-level points and caveats: Treatment with tofacitinib significantly lowered scalp clonality and reduced expanded CD8+ clones among the top 100.

A word on this clone: Antigen specificity is unknown.

cDNA serving as the sequencing template came from extracted, reverse transcribed RNA. TCRdb's copy holds only in-frame clones and misses some; the assay was immunoSEQ multiplex PCR. The sample consists of fewer than 350,000 clones, 58% of them appearing once. In germline, CDR1 is SQVTM, CDR2 ANQGSEA. Unmatched junction bases numbered 0, after V lost 7 bases and J lost 1 base. This CDR3 has 12 amino acids. As to treatment: oral pan-JAK inhibitor, 5-10 mg twice daily. Patients with alopecia areata provided lesional scalp punch biopsies as well as peripheral blood. This TCR was sampled from a human donor with alopecia areata. The V and J genes are TRBV29-1 and TRBJ1-4, with 7 bases identical to TRBD1. Here the sequenced sample was CD4+ T cells sorted from blood, taken at week 24, from a patient treated with tofacitinib. The CDR3 nucleotides read TGCAGCGGACAGGGAACTAATGAAAAACTGTTTTTT. Its protein is CSGQGTNEKLFF.